Listed here are 19 T cell receptor beta chains from one sample, sequenced in a study of cytomegalovirus exposure and HLA in healthy donors. Use of 60 Vbeta and 13 Jbeta primers characterized the PCR. Clones were read by immunoSEQ multiplex PCR, and TCRdb kept only the in-frame ones, dropping some. This repertoire shows about 170,000 clones, under 80% found once; its top ten account for around 3%. The sequencing sample was made of PBMCs. The receptors were sampled from a female donor in good health and CMV-seronegative.

This chain uses TRBV28 with TRBJ2-3; perhaps TRBD2 as D (6 bases). Germline V gene data show CDR1 as MDHEN and CDR2 as SYDVKM. There are 13 residues in the CDR3. CDR3 loop: CAAGPSSTDTQYF. The CDR3 DNA follows: TGTGCGGCGGGGCCCTCTAGCACAGATACGCAGTATTTT.

J is TRBJ1-1 and V is TRBV10-1; D remains ambiguous. Trimming shortened V by 3 bases and J by 7 bases, and 9 bases separated the two germline ends. Looked up from germline, CDR1 is WNHNN and CDR2 is SYGVQD (reference sequence). The CDR3 runs 12 residues. The CDR3 nucleotides read TGCGCCAGCAGTGACGCCGGAGTTGAAGCTTTCTTT. Translating it yields CASSDAGVEAFF.

The table lists this clone with a few counts. CDR3 region: CASSEGSTRQGSTDTQYF. CDR3 bases: TGTGCCAGCAGTGAAGGCTCGACTAGACAGGGCAGCACAGATACGCAGTATTTT. V is TRBV25-1 and J is TRBJ2-3; tentatively, D is TRBD1 (7 bases). The germline gives CDR1 MGHDK, CDR2 SYGVNS. This CDR3 has 18 amino acids. Trimming removed 2 bases from V and 0 bases from J, with 18 bases in between.

Concerning this clone itself: The same CDR3 is also encoded by other DNA sequences in this sample. The CDR3: CASSYSRADTQYF. The CDR3 DNA sequence: TGTGCCAGCAGTTATTCGCGGGCAGATACGCAGTATTTT. The rearrangement links TRBV6-5 to TRBJ2-3; TRBD2 might be the D (5 bases). V lost 3 bases and J 4 bases, leaving 8 bases between the germline ends. There are 13 residues in the CDR3. Germline-derived CDR1 and CDR2 are MNHEY and SVGAGI.

The V call is TRBV7-9, the J call TRBJ2-7; 11 positions agree with TRBD2. The germline V gene encodes CDR1 SEHNR and CDR2 FQNEAQ (reference sequence). The V and J ends lost 4 bases and 3 bases, in that order; junction bases with no gene match: 8. CDR3 size: 16 residues. CDR3 DNA: TGTGCCAGCAGCTCCCTACTAGCGGGGGACTACTACGAGCAGTACTTC. Its translation: CASSSLLAGDYYEQYF.

This clone was observed a few times. The chain couples TRBV9 to TRBJ1-2; 7 nucleotides match TRBD1. This CDR3 has 14 residues. CDR1 is SGDLS, CDR2 YYNGEE, per germline. V lost 3 bases and J lost 4; bases outside the gene matches: 6. CDR3 nucleotide sequence: TGTGCCAGCAGCGCCCGACAGGGAGGCTATGGCTACACCTTC. As protein: CASSARQGGYGYTF.

The chain has TRBV7-2 and TRBJ2-2; D remains ambiguous. The CDR3 covers 15 residues. CDR1 and CDR2 (germline): SGHTA, FQGNSA. V shed 2 bases and J shed 0 bases, with 7 bases lying between them. The CDR3 DNA follows: TGTGCCAGCAGCTTATCTGTCGCGAACACCGGGGAGCTGTTTTTT. Translation: CASSLSVANTGELFF.

This clone has only a few counts. This chain uses TRBV27 with TRBJ1-5, with 8 positions matching TRBD1. Trimming cost V 4 bases and J 8 bases; bases outside gene matches: 7. Germline values: CDR1 MNHEY, CDR2 SMNVEV (reference sequence). The length of the CDR3 is 14 residues. The CDR3 DNA follows: TGTGCCAGCAGTTCCAGACAGGGGTGGGAGCCCCAGCATTTT. This sequence encodes CASSSRQGWEPQHF.

The chain is built from TRBV2 and TRBJ2-2, with D hard to call. This CDR3 has 15 residues. Germline assignment: CDR1 SNHLY and CDR2 FYNNEI. Trimming left V 0 bases short and J 4 bases short, with 9 bases between. CDR3 coding DNA: TGTGCCAGCAGTGAAGCTAGCAGCCGCACCGGGGAGCTGTTTTTT. Protein sequence: CASSEASSRTGELFF. Drawing the rest from reference TRBV2 and TRBJ2-2, the complete variable domain is EPEVTQTPSHQVTQMGQEVILRCVPISNHLYFYWYRQILGQKVEFLVSFYNNEISEKSEIFDDQFSVERPDGSNFTLKIRSTKLEDSAMYFCASSEASSRTGELFFGEGSRLTVL.

The J gene is TRBJ2-1, the V gene TRBV2, with 13 positions matching TRBD2. Per germline, CDR1 SNHLY and CDR2 FYNNEI. V was clipped by 6 bases and J by 7 bases; unmatched bases: 6. The CDR3 is 15 residues long. CDR3 bases: TGTGCCAGCAGCCAACTAGCGGGGGGGCGGAATGAGCAGTTCTTC. Protein: CASSQLAGGRNEQFF.

This rearrangement joins TRBV4-3 to TRBJ1-2; D remains unclear. V lost 1 base to trimming and J lost 3 bases, with 6 bases between them. The CDR3 loop spans 13 amino acids. Per the germline V gene, CDR1 is LGHNA and CDR2 is YSLEER. CDR3 sequence (DNA): TGCGCCAGCAGCCAAGCCGGAGACTATGGCTACACCTTC. This sequence encodes CASSQAGDYGYTF.

The chain is built from TRBV11-2 and TRBJ2-4; 8 positions agree with TRBD1. Germline CDR1 SGHAT, CDR2 FQNNGV. The CDR3 length is 15 residues. J lost 0 bases, V lost 5 bases, and 3 bases had no gene match. The CDR3, as DNA: TGTGCCAGCAGCCGACAGGGGTTAGCCAAAAACATTCAGTACTTC. This codes for CASSRQGLAKNIQYF.

The chain joins TRBV9 to TRBJ2-7; maybe TRBD1 (5 bases). The V end was cut by 3 bases, the J end by 3 bases, with 19 bases between. Germline V gene lookup returns CDR1 SGDLS and CDR2 YYNGEE. The CDR3 extends over 16 amino acids. The DNA for the CDR3 is TGTGCCAGCAGCGAGAGCACCGCGACAGTCCGCTACGAGCAGTACTTC. This codes for CASSESTATVRYEQYF.

The chain uses TRBV2 and TRBJ1-1, with 7 bases matching TRBD1. V shed 8 bases, J shed 0 bases, and the junction held 6 bases outside the gene matches. The CDR3 is made up of 14 amino acids. Germline-derived CDR1 and CDR2 are SNHLY and FYNNEI. Here the CDR3 DNA reads TGTGCCAGCGGTACCGGGACAGTGAACACTGAAGCTTTCTTT. Translated, it gives CASGTGTVNTEAFF. Together with reference TRBV2 and TRBJ1-1, the CDR3 gives the full variable domain: EPEVTQTPSHQVTQMGQEVILRCVPISNHLYFYWYRQILGQKVEFLVSFYNNEISEKSEIFDDQFSVERPDGSNFTLKIRSTKLEDSAMYFCASGTGTVNTEAFFGQGTRLTVV.

The genes are TRBV4-1 and TRBJ1-1; TRBD1 agrees at 7 bases. Germline CDR1 is MGHRA and CDR2 is YSYEKL. J was trimmed by 0 bases and V by 0 bases; bases with no gene match: 1. CDR3 length: 15 amino acids. The CDR3 spells CASSQERGLNTEAFF. CDR3 nucleotides: TGCGCCAGCAGCCAAGAAAGGGGGCTGAACACTGAAGCTTTCTTT.

This chain uses TRBV7-2 with TRBJ1-5; 7 positions agree with TRBD1. V trimming: 5 bases; J trimming: 2 bases; junction bases outside the gene matches: 3. Germline values: CDR1 SGHTA, CDR2 FQGNSA. This CDR3 comprises 14 residues. CDR3 nucleotides: TGTGCCAGCAGCCAGCAGGGGGGCAATCAGCCCCAGCATTTT. It is translated as CASSQQGGNQPQHF.

This sequence joins TRBV6-1 and TRBJ2-7; 11 bases align to TRBD1. After removal of 0 bases from V and 6 bases from J, the junction contained 7 bases not matched to a gene. The CDR3 contains 16 residues. Germline V CDR1 and CDR2: MNHNS, SASEGT. CDR3 protein: CASSEASGQGGGEQYF. CDR3 nucleotides: TGTGCCAGCAGTGAAGCTTCGGGACAGGGGGGGGGCGAGCAGTACTTC.

V usage is TRBV5-1 and J usage is TRBJ1-2, with a possible D match to TRBD1 (5 bases). V was pared by 3 bases and J by 8 bases, with 20 bases between. This CDR3 comprises 15 residues. CDR1 is SGHRS and CDR2 is YFSETQ in the germline V gene. The CDR3 loop is CASSSGLMDRGGYTF. The DNA for the CDR3 is TGCGCCAGCAGCTCGGGACTCATGGACCGTGGGGGCTACACCTTC.

The genes are TRBV5-3 and TRBJ2-5; TRBD2 aligns across 8 bases. TRBV5-3 is an ORF, with its function uncertain. The CDR3 has 17 amino acids. The V gene end was trimmed by 1 base and the J gene end by 6 bases; junction bases not matched to a gene: 14. The CDR3 nucleotides read TGTGCCAGAAGCTTGTCCTCTGGAGCGGGGGCTGGCAAGACCCAGTACTTC. Translated, it gives CARSLSSGAGAGKTQYF.